Listed below are T cell receptor beta chains from one sample, sequenced in a study of cytomegalovirus exposure and HLA in healthy donors. Produced via immunoSEQ multiplex PCR; TCRdb's table is partial and in-frame only. The sample lists over 100,000 clones, about nine tenths seen once, with about 2% in the top ten. The sample was PBMCs. The receptors derive from a woman aged 18-35 years in good health and CMV-seronegative. The conserved cysteine and the conserved F or W are not part of the CDR3 here. The size field is filled for only some rows; it gives once, few, many or a size class.

size | J | V | CDR3
- | TRBJ2-2 | TRBV11-1 | ASRLNGQPNTGELF
few | TRBJ2-1 | TRBV6-4 | ASSDKAGAYNEQF
once | TRBJ2-5 | TRBV9 | ASSVSGTFETQY
- | TRBJ2-3 | TRBV28 | ASSRGLSSTDTQY
- | TRBJ2-3 | TRBV14 | ASSQPGLALTDTQY
- | TRBJ1-2 | TRBV29-1 | SSEGANGYGYT
once | TRBJ1-2 | TRBV6-5 | ASSRGVLNYGYT
- | TRBJ1-5 | TRBV6-5 | ASSYGAGRNQPQH
once | TRBJ2-4 | TRBV28 | ASSSTSGRRDIQY
- | TRBJ2-7 | TRBV7-2 | ASSYAGTNSYEQY
- | TRBJ2-7 | TRBV18 | ASSPPRDRTYEQY
once | TRBJ2-7 | TRBV5-1 | ASSLSGTAYEQY
- | TRBJ1-1 | TRBV5-8 | ASRPGQGIGTEAF
- | TRBJ1-1 | TRBV7-6 | ASSWAGTNTEAF
- | TRBJ1-2 | TRBV7-2 | ASSRPGTGYGYT
- | TRBJ2-3 | TRBV7-3 | ASSLAGLGTDTQY
- | TRBJ2-7 | TRBV27 | ASSLSRTESEQY
- | TRBJ1-1 | TRBV29-1 | SALGQWAEAF
- | TRBJ1-2 | TRBV27 | ASSASGLQGINYGYT
- | TRBJ2-7 | TRBV28 | ASRGQTQPRYEQY
- | TRBJ2-7 | TRBV5-5 | ASSPWTGLGEQY
few | TRBJ2-2 | TRBV19 | ASSMGQGAGELF
- | TRBJ1-3 | TRBV4-1 | ASRPGGGSGNTIY
- | TRBJ1-1 | TRBV18 | ASLGSQGTEAF
- | TRBJ1-6 | TRBV7-3 | ASSQGRFYNSPLH
- | TRBJ1-2 | TRBV7-2 | ASSLVGPNYGYT
- | TRBJ1-3 | TRBV30 | AWSGQGNTIY
- | TRBJ1-2 | TRBV4-2 | ASSQQGSYGYT
few | TRBJ1-2 | TRBV2 | AGQEDRGGYT
- | TRBJ2-7 | TRBV2 | ASIRAGVPLY
- | TRBJ2-3 | TRBV5-4 | ASSSRLDTDTQY
- | TRBJ1-4 | TRBV21-1 | ASSKAVTAGGWEKLF
few | TRBJ1-2 | TRBV27 | ATGDDLYGYT
- | TRBJ2-7 | TRBV5-1 | ASRKGGDEQY
- | TRBJ1-4 | TRBV5-6 | ASSALEGEKLF
- | TRBJ2-2 | TRBV9 | ASSVHAGELF
- | TRBJ1-6 | TRBV30 | AWSVVRGDALH
few | TRBJ2-2 | TRBV4-2 | ASSRALAGGNTGELF